This T cell receptor beta chain appears in the sequencing data of a study of cytomegalovirus exposure and HLA in healthy donors. General study results and limits: Analysis was carried out at a later point, and it linked a missense DCLRE1C variant to TCR beta V- and J-gene trimming. Among TCR beta chains, those listed as cytomegalovirus-associated numbered over 150. Among donors in an Asian-associated ancestry cluster, a later analysis reportedly found fewer N-insertions than the approximately 670-donor mean. TCR beta sequences reportedly predicted most subjects' HLA-A and HLA-B alleles accurately.

The V gene's germline CDR1 is SGHAT and CDR2 FQNNGV. CDR3 size: 14 residues. The V gene end was trimmed by 4 bases and the J gene end by 2 bases; junction bases not matched to a gene: 1. In the PCR, 60 Vbeta and 13 Jbeta primers were used. The repertoire was sequenced with immunoSEQ multiplex PCR; TCRdb's copy has only in-frame clones and lacks some. The data hold roughly 170,000 clones, with 80% observed a single time. Turning to this clone: The target antigen is unknown.

Sequencing was done on a sample of PBMCs. The sequence derives from a boy aged 10-17 years in good health and CMV-seronegative. The gene calls are TRBV11-2 and TRBJ2-7; 11 bases map to TRBD2. The CDR3 spells CASSSTSGAYEQYF. CDR3 nucleotides: TGTGCCAGCAGCTCGACTAGCGGGGCCTACGAGCAGTACTTC.